Presented here are 23 T cell receptor beta chains from one specimen sequenced in a study of blood T cell repertoires in COVID-19. Profiling relied on immunoSEQ multiplex PCR, and the TCRdb table lists in-frame clones only, not all of them. The sample records about 280,000 clones, approximately 85% being singletons. The sequencing sample was made of peripheral blood. Receptor source: a man between 50 and 59 years old with active or convalescent COVID-19.

The chain combines TRBV27 with TRBJ1-2; 9 nucleotides align to TRBD1. Looked up from germline, CDR1 is MNHEY and CDR2 is SMNVEV (reference sequence). This CDR3 has 14 amino acids. V shed 3 bases and J 8 bases; nucleotides not matched to a gene: 7. Here the CDR3 reads CASSLGQGLGGYTF. The CDR3 DNA follows: TGTGCCAGCAGTTTGGGACAGGGCCTAGGAGGCTACACCTTC.

The chain employs TRBV19 and TRBJ1-2; 7 bases align to TRBD1. V gave up 6 bases and J gave up 8 bases; unmatched junction bases: 9. Germline V gene lookup returns CDR1 LNHDA and CDR2 SQIVND (reference sequence). The CDR3 extends over 13 amino acids. The CDR3 protein is CASRRQGSEGYTF. The DNA of the CDR3 is TGTGCCAGTAGAAGACAGGGTTCGGAAGGCTACACCTTC.

This chain links TRBV6-5 with TRBJ2-3, with no clear D. Trimming left V 7 bases short and J 4 bases short, with 6 bases between. CDR1 is MNHEY and CDR2 is SVGAGI in the germline V gene. The CDR3 runs to 11 residues. CDR3 DNA sequence: TGTGCCAGCAATTCCGCAGATACGCAGTATTTT. Translation: CASNSADTQYF.

The V call is TRBV6-2 or TRBV6-3, the J call TRBJ2-1; 14 nucleotides match TRBD2. V lost 6 bases, J lost 6 bases, and 19 bases stayed unmatched. The germline CDR1 and CDR2 sequences are MNHEY and SVGEGT. This CDR3 contains 20 residues. CDR3 DNA: TGTGCCAGCAGCCATAACGTCTGGACTAGCGGGAGGACGGGAGGCAATGAGCAGTTCTTC. Its protein is CASSHNVWTSGRTGGNEQFF.

The chain recombines TRBV11-3 with TRBJ1-1; maybe TRBD1 (5 bases). This CDR3 has 12 residues. Germline CDR1 SGHNT, CDR2 YENEEA. Trimming shortened V by 5 bases and J by 4 bases, and 8 bases separated the two germline ends. The CDR3 DNA is TGTGCCAGCAGCGGTGGGGCCACTGAAGCTTTCTTT. Its translation is CASSGGATEAFF.

This chain uses TRBV6-5 with TRBJ1-1; 7 nucleotides align to TRBD1. Per germline, CDR1 MNHEY and CDR2 SVGAGI. The junction had 5 bases not matched to a gene; V was cut back by 3 bases and J by 4 bases. The CDR3 loop spans 14 amino acids. CDR3 in DNA: TGTGCCAGCAGTTATAAGGCAGGGGGCACTGAAGCTTTCTTT. Amino acids: CASSYKAGGTEAFF.

Note on this clone: The sample has other DNA sequences that encode this CDR3 too. The gene calls are TRBV2 and TRBJ1-5; 9 nucleotides align to TRBD1. The CDR3 has 13 residues. Trimming removed 8 bases from V and 4 bases from J; junction bases left unmatched: 3. The germline V gene encodes CDR1 SNHLY and CDR2 FYNNEI. CDR3: CASSGQGNQPQHF. CDR3 in DNA: TGTGCCAGCTCAGGACAGGGGAATCAGCCCCAGCATTTT.

The rearrangement uses TRBV5-6 and TRBJ2-3, with a weak D call TRBD2 (6 bases). The V and J ends lost 0 bases and 1 base respectively, with 15 bases between them. The CDR3 is 17 amino acids. The germline V gene has CDR1 SGHDT and CDR2 YYEEEE. The CDR3 nucleotides read TGTGCCAGCAGCTTGGAAATAGGAGCTAGCGGCACAGATACGCAGTATTTT. It yields the protein CASSLEIGASGTDTQYF. Full variable domain (outside the CDR3, taken from reference TRBV5-6 and TRBJ2-3): DAGVTQSPTHLIKTRGQQVTLRCSPKSGHDTVSWYQQALGQGPQFIFQYYEEEERQRGNFPDRFSGHQFPNYSSELNVNALLLGDSALYLCASSLEIGASGTDTQYFGPGTRLTVL.

The chain is built from TRBV7-9 and TRBJ2-2, with D possibly being TRBD2 (5 bases). There are 12 residues in the CDR3. The germline V gene has CDR1 SEHNR and CDR2 FQNEAQ (reference sequence). The V and J ends lost 2 bases and 15 bases respectively, with 13 bases between them. CDR3 sequence (DNA): TGTGCCAGCAGCTTATTGTTCGAGAGGGTGTTTTTT. Translated, it gives CASSLLFERVFF.

This rearrangement joins TRBV19 to TRBJ2-7, with D maybe TRBD2 (6 bases). The germline gives CDR1 LNHDA, CDR2 SQIVND (reference sequence). V lost 9 bases to trimming and J lost 3 bases, with 18 bases between them. There are 14 residues in the CDR3. The DNA of the CDR3 is TGTGCCAGCCGGGCAGGAGGGAATCGCTACGAGCAGTACTTC. Translated: CASRAGGNRYEQYF.

The gene calls are TRBV5-1 and TRBJ2-5; D not certain. Germline loops: CDR1 SGHRS, CDR2 YFSETQ. The CDR3 sequence is 14 residues long. V was clipped by 4 bases and J by 0 bases, with 10 bases between them. The CDR3 DNA reads TGCGCCAGCAGCCCGCGGCCCCACCAAGAGACCCAGTACTTC. As protein: CASSPRPHQETQYF.

V usage is TRBV27 and J usage is TRBJ2-5, with a weak D call TRBD1 (6 bases). The length of the CDR3 is 14 residues. The germline V and J ends were trimmed by 6 bases and 5 bases, with 16 bases remaining between them. CDR1 is MNHEY and CDR2 is SMNVEV in the germline V gene (reference sequence). The CDR3 region has the DNA TGTGCCAGCAGCCTTACGTTCAGGGGCGAGACCCAGTACTTC. It is translated as CASSLTFRGETQYF.

The rearrangement uses TRBV15 and TRBJ2-7, with D perhaps TRBD2 (6 bases). There are 13 residues in the CDR3. Deletions cut 9 bases from V and 0 bases from J, with 12 bases between. In germline, CDR1 is LNHNV, CDR2 YYDKDF (reference sequence). CDR3 nucleotides: TGTGCCACTAGGGACTCCGTCTCCTACGAGCAGTACTTC. Amino acid sequence: CATRDSVSYEQYF.

Concerning this clone itself: The identical CDR3 is also encoded by other nucleotide sequences in the sample. V is TRBV11-2 and J is TRBJ1-5, with TRBD1 matching 7 bases. With V trimmed by 0 bases and J by 4 bases, 0 bases remained unmatched. The CDR3 covers 14 residues. CDR1 is SGHAT and CDR2 is FQNNGV in the germline V gene. The CDR3 reads CASSLDRGNQPQHF. The CDR3 nucleotides read TGTGCCAGCAGCTTAGACAGGGGGAATCAGCCCCAGCATTTT. The full variable domain, rest sourced from reference TRBV11-2 and TRBJ1-5, is EAGVAQSPRYKIIEKRQSVAFWCNPISGHATLYWYQQILGQGPKLLIQFQNNGVVDDSQLPKDRFSAERLKGVDSTLKIQPAKLEDSAVYLCASSLDRGNQPQHFGDGTRLSIL.

The CDR3 reads CASSPPGLAGGSYNEQFF. CDR3 nucleotide sequence: TGTGCCAGCTCACCCCCCGGACTAGCGGGAGGTTCCTACAATGAGCAGTTCTTC. V usage is TRBV18 and J usage is TRBJ2-1; 14 bases match TRBD2. The length of the CDR3 is 18 residues. Unmatched junction bases numbered 5, after V lost 3 bases and J lost 1 base. Germline V lookup: CDR1 KGHSH, CDR2 LQKENI.

CDR3 DNA: TGTGCCAGCAGGGGGAGGAGCTCCTACAATGAGCAGTTCTTC. This codes for CASRGRSSYNEQFF. The chain couples TRBV6-6 to TRBJ2-1, with D maybe TRBD2 (6 bases). The CDR3 loop spans 14 amino acids. Germline V gives CDR1 MNHNY, CDR2 SVGAGI (reference sequence). The V gene lost 6 bases and the J gene lost 0 bases, with 9 bases spanning the gap.

The J gene is TRBJ2-5, the V gene TRBV9; D uncertain. Trimming left V 0 bases short and J 2 bases short, with 14 bases between. Germline V gene sequence: CDR1 SGDLS, CDR2 YYNGEE. The CDR3 is 16 residues long. CDR3 DNA sequence: TGTGCCAGCAGCGTAGGGGCCTCAAACTCACAAGAGACCCAGTACTTC. Translating gives CASSVGASNSQETQYF.

The chain has TRBV11-2 and TRBJ2-1, with 8 bases lining up with TRBD1. Germline values: CDR1 SGHAT, CDR2 FQNNGV. This CDR3 has 16 amino acids. V lost 5 bases, J lost 5 bases, and 11 bases stayed unmatched. The CDR3, as DNA: TGTGCCAGCAGCAGCTTCTACAGGGGGGCGAACAATGAGCAGTTCTTC. Its protein product is CASSSFYRGANNEQFF.

V gene TRBV12-3 or TRBV12-4 combines with J gene TRBJ2-1; tentative D call: TRBD1 (5 bases). The CDR3 has 13 residues. Trimming cost V 5 bases and J 7 bases, with 12 bases left between them. CDR3 sequence (DNA): TGTGCCAGCAGTCAAAACAGGTGGAATGAGCAGTTCTTC. This codes for CASSQNRWNEQFF.

V gene TRBV9 combines with J gene TRBJ2-7; perhaps TRBD2 as D (5 bases). CDR1 is SGDLS, CDR2 YYNGEE, per germline. The V end was cut by 0 bases, the J end by 5 bases, with 12 bases between. The CDR3 loop spans 14 amino acids. The CDR3 nucleotides are TGTGCCAGCAGCGTAGACGGGCCAGCGGACGAGCAGTACTTC. Translating gives CASSVDGPADEQYF.

The chain joins TRBV6-1 to TRBJ2-7, with 10 bases lining up with TRBD2. This CDR3 is built from 15 residues. The junction had 8 bases not matched to a gene; V was cut back by 6 bases and J by 3 bases. Germline loops: CDR1 MNHNS, CDR2 SASEGT. The CDR3 DNA sequence: TGTGCCAGCAGCCTTGGACTAGCGGATTACTACGAGCAGTACTTC. Its protein product is CASSLGLADYYEQYF.

This sequence joins TRBV29-1 and TRBJ1-2, with D possibly being TRBD1 (5 bases). V lost 6 bases and J 8 bases, leaving 13 bases between the germline ends. The CDR3 runs 11 residues. CDR1 and CDR2 (germline): SQVTM, ANQGSEA. The CDR3: CSVVDSLGYTF. DNA of the CDR3: TGCAGCGTGGTAGACAGTCTCGGCTACACCTTC.

V is TRBV27 and J is TRBJ2-7, with D possibly TRBD1 on 6 matching bases. V dropped 3 bases and J dropped 6 bases, with 18 bases sitting between them. The CDR3 is made up of 15 amino acids. CDR1 MNHEY and CDR2 SMNVEV come from the germline V gene (reference sequence). CDR3 in amino acids: CASSFRGARTFEQYF. The CDR3 nucleotides read TGTGCCAGCAGTTTCAGGGGAGCCAGGACGTTCGAGCAGTACTTC.